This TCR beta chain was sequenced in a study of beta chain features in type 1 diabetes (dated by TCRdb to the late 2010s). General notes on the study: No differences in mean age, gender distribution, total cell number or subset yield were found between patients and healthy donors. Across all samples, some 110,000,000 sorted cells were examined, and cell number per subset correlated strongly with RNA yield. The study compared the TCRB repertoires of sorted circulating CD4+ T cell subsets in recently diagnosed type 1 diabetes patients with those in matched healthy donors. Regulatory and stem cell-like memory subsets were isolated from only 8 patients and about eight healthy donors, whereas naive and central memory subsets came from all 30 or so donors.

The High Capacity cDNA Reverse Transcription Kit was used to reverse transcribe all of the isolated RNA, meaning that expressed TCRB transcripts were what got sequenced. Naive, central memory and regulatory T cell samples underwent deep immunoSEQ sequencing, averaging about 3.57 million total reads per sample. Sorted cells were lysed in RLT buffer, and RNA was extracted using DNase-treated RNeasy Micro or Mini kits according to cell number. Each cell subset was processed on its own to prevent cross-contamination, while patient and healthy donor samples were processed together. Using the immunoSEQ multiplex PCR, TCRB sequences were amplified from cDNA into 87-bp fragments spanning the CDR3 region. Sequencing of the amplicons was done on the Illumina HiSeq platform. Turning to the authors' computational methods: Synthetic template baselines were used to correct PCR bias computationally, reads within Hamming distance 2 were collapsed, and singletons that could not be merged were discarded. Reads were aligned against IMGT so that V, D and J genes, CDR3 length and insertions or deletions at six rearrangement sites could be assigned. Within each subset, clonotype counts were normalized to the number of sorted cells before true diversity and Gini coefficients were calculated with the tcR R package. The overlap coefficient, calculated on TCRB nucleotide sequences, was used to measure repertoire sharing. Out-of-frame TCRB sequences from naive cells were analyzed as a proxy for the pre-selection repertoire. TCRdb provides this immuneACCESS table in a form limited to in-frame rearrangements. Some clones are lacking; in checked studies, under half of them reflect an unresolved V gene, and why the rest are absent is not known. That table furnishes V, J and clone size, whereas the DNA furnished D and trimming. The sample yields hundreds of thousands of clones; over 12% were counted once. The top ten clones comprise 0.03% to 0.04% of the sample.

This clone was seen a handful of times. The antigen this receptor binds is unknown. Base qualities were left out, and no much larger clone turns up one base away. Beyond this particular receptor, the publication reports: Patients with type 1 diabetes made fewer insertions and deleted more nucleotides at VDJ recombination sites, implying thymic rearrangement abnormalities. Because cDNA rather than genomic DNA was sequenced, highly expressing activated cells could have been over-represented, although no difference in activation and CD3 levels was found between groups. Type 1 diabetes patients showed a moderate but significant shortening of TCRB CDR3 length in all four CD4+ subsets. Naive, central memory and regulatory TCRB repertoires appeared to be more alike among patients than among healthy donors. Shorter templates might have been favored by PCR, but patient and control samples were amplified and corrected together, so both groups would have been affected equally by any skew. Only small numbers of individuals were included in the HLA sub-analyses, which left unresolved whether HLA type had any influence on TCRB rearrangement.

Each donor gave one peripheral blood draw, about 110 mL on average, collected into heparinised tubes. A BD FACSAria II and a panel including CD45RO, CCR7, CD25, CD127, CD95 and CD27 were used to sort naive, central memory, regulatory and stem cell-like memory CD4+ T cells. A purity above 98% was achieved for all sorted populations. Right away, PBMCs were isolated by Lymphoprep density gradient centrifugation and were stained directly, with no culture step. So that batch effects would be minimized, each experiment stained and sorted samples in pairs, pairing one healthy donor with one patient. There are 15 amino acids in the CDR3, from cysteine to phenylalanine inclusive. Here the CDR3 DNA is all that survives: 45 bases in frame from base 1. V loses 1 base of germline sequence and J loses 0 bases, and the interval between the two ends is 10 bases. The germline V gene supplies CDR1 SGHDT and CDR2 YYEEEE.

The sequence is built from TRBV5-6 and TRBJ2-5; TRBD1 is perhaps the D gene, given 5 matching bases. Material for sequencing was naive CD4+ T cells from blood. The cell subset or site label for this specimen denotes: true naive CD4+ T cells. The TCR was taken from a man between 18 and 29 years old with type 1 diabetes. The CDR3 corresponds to CASSLRQPYQETQYF. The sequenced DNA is TGTGCCAGCAGCTTGCGACAGCCGTACCAAGAGACCCAGTACTTC.